The present T cell receptor (beta chain) was sequenced within a study of human T cells and chemical hapten exposure. The sample holds many counts of this clonotype. The target antigen is unknown. TCRdb fed the RACE reads into MiXCR, producing one record per CDR3 protein. Among tens of thousands of distinct CDR3 sequences listed, roughly 10% were seen once. The study's findings and limits: Expanded TCRs made up significantly more big CDR3 similarity clusters than controls did. TCRs at high frequency, those above 1 in 1000, did not change with DPC sensitization.

V was cut by 3 bases and J by 3 bases, with 16 bases left in between. CDR1 and CDR2 (germline): MGHRA, YSYEKL. The CDR3 has 16 residues. Time point specified: patch test 2, 6 weeks after DPC sensitization. Treatment indicated: therapeutic diphenylcyclopropenone sensitization with weekly scalp DPC. Sample donors consisted of patients with alopecia, aged 18 to 70 years, who were suitable for DPC. The clonotype was recovered from a woman aged 45-65 years with alopecia areata. Some clones in this sample may be carry-over from other donors' samples. This chain connects TRBV4-1 to TRBJ2-3, with a weak D call TRBD1 (6 bases). Sequences were derived from whole blood, sampled in connection with sensitization to the hapten diphenylcyclopropenone (DPC). The CDR3 spells CASSHTASQGTDTQYF. In nucleotides, the CDR3 is TGCGCCAGCAGCCACACAGCCAGTCAGGGGACAGATACGCAGTATTTT.